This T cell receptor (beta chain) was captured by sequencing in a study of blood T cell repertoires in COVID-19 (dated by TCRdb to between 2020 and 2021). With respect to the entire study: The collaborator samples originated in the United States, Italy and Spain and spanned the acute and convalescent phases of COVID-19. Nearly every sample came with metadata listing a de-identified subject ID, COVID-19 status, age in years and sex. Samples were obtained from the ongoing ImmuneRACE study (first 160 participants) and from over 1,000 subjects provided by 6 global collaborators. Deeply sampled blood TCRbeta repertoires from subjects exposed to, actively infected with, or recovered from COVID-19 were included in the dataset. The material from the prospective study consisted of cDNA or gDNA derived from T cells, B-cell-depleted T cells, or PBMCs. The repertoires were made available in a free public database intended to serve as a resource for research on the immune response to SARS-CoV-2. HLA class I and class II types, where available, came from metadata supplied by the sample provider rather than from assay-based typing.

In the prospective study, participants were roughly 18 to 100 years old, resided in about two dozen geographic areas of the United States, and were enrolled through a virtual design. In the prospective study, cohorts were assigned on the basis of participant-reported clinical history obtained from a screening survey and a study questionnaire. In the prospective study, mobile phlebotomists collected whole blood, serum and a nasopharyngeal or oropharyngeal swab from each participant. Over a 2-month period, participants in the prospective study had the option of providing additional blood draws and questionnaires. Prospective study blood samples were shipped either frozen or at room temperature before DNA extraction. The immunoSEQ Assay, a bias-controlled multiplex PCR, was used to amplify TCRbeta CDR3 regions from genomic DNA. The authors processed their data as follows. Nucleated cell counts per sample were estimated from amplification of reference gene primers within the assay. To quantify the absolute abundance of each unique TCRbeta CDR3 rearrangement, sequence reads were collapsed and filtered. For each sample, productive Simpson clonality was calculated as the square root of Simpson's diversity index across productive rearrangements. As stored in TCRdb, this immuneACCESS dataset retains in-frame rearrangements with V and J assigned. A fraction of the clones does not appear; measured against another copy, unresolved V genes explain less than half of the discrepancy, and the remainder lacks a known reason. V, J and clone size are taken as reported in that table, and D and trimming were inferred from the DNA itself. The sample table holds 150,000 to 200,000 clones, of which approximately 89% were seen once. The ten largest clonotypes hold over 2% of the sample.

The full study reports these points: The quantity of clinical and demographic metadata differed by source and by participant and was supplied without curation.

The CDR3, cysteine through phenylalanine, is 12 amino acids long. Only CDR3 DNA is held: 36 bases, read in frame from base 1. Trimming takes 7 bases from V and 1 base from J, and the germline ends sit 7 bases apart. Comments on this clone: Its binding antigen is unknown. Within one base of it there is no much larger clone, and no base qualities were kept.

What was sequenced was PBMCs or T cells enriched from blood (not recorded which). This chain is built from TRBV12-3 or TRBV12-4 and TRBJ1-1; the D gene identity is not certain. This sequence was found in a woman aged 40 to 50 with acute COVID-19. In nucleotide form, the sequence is TGTGCCAGCATCTCCCCGAACACTGAAGCTTTCTTT. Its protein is CASISPNTEAFF.